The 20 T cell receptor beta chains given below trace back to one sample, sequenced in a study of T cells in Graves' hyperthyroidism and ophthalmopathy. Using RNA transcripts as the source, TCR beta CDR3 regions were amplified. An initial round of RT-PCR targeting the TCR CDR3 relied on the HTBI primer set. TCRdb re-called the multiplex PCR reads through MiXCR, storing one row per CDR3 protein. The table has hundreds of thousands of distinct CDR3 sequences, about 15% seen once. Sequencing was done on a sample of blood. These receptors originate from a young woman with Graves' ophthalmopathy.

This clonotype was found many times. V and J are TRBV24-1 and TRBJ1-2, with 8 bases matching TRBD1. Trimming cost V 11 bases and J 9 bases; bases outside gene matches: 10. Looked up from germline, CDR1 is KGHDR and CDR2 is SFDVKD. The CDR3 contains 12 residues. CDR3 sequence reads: CASTDRGESYTF. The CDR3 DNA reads TGTGCCAGCACAGACAGGGGCGAGAGCTACACCTTC.

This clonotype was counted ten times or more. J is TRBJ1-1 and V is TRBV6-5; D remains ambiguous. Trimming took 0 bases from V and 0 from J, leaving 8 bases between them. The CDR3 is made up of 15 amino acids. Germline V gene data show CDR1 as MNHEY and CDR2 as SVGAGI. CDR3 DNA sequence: TGTGCCAGCAGTTACTCGAAGTCGGTGAACACTGAAGCTTTCTTT. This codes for CASSYSKSVNTEAFF.

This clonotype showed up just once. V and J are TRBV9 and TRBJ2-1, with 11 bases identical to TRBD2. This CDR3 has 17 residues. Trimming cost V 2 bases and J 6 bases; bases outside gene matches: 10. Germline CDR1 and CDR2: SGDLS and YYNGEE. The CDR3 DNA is TGTGCCAGCAGCGTTGGTAGCGGGGGGGCCGGGGGCAATGAGCAGTTCTTC. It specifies CASSVGSGGAGGNEQFF.

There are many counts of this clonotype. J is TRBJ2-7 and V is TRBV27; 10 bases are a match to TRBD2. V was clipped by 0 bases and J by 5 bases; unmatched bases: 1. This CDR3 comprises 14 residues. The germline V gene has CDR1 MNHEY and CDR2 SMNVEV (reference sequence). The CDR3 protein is CASSLSGTSDEQYF. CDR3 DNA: TGTGCCAGCAGTTTATCGGGGACTAGCGACGAGCAGTACTTC.

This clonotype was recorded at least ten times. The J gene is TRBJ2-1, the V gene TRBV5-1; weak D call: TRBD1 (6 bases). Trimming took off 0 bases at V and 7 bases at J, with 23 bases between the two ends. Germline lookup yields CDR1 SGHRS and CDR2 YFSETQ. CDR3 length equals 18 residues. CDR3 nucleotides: TGCGCCAGCAGCTTGGGCCCCCTCGGGACAAGGGTGTGGAATGAGCAGTTCTTC. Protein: CASSLGPLGTRVWNEQFF. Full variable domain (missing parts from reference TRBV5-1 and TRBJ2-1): KAGVTQTPRYLIKTRGQQVTLSCSPISGHRSVSWYQQTPGQGLQFLFEYFSETQRNKGNFPGRFSGRQFSNSRSEMNVSTLELGDSALYLCASSLGPLGTRVWNEQFFGPGTRLTVL.

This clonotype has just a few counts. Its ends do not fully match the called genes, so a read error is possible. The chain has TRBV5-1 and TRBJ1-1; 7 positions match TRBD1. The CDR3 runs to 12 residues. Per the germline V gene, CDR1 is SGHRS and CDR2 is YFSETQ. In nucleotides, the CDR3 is TGCGCCAGCAGCCCACAGGGGTCTGAAGCTCTCTTT. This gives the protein CASSPQGSEALF. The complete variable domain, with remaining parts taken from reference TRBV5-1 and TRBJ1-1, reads KAGVTQTPRYLIKTRGQQVTLSCSPISGHRSVSWYQQTPGQGLQFLFEYFSETQRNKGNFPGRFSGRQFSNSRSEMNVSTLELGDSALYLCASSPQGSEALFGQGTRLTVV.

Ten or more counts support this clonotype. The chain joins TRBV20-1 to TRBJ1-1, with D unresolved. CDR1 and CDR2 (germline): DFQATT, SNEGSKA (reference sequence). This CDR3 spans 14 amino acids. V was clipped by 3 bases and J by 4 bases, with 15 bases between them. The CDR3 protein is CSASSGLRFTEAFF. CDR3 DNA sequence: TGCAGTGCTAGTAGCGGCTTGCGGTTCACTGAAGCTTTCTTT.

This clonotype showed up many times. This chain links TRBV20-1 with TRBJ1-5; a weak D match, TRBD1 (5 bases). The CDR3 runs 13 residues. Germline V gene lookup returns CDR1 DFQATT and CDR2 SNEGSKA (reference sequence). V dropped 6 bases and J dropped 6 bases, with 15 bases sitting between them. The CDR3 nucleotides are TGCAGTGCCAGCGGGGGAAATAGTCAGCCCCAGCATTTT. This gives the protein CSASGGNSQPQHF.

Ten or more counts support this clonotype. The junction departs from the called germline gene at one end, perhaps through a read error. The CDR3: CASRGPRGPSYEQYF. The CDR3, as DNA: TGTGCCAGCAGGGGCCCCCGCGGCCCCTCCTATGAGCAGTACTTC. This chain connects TRBV6-1 to TRBJ2-7; D remains unclear. Looked up from germline, CDR1 is MNHNS and CDR2 is SASEGT. The CDR3 runs to 15 residues.

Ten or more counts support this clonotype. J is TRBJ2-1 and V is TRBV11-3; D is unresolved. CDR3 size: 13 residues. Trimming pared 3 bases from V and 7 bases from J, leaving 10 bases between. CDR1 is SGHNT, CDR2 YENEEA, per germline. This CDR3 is CASSFRAQNEQFF. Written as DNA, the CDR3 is TGTGCCAGCAGCTTTAGGGCCCAAAATGAGCAGTTCTTC.

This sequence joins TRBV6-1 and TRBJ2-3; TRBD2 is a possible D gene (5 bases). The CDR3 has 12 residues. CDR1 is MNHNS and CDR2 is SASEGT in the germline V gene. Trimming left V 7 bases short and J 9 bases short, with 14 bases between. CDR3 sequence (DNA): TGTGCCAGCACCCCGGGGTGGGGAACGCAGTATTTT. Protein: CASTPGWGTQYF.

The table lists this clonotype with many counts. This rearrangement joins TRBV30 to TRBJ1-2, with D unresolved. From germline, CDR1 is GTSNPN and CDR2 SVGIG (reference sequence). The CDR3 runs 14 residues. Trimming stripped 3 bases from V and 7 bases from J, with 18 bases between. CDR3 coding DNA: TGTGCCTGGAGCGCCCCCCCCGGGAACCGTGGCTACACCTTC. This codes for CAWSAPPGNRGYTF.

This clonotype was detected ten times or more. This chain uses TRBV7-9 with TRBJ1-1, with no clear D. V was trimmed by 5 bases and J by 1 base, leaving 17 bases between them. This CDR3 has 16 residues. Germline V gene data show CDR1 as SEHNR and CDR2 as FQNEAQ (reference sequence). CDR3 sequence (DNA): TGTGCCAGCAGCCCAGCGGTGGTGTGGGAGAACACTGAAGCTTTCTTT. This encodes CASSPAVVWENTEAFF. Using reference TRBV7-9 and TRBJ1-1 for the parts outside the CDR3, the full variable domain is DTGVSQNPRHKITKRGQNVTFRCDPISEHNRLYWYRQTLGQGPEFLTYFQNEAQLEKSRLLSDRFSAERPKGSFSTLEIQRTEQGDSAMYLCASSPAVVWENTEAFFGQGTRLTVV.

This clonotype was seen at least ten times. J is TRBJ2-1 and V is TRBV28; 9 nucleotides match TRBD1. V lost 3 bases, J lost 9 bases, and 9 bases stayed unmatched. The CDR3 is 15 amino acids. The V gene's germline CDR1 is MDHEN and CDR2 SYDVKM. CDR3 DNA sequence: TGTGCCAGCAGTTTCTGGGACAGGGATCTCGGTGAGCAGTTCTTC. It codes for CASSFWDRDLGEQFF.

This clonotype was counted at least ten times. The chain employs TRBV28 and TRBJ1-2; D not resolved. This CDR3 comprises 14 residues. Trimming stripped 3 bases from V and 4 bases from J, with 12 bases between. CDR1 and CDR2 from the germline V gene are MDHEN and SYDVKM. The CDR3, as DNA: TGTGCCAGCAGTTTCCAGACGAGCTCCTATGGCTACACCTTC. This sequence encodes CASSFQTSSYGYTF.

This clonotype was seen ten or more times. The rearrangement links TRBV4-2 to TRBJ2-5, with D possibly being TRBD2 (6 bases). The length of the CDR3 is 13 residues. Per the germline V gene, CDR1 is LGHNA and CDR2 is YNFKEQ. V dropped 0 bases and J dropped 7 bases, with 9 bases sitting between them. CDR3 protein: CASSQEWGVTQYF. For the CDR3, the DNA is TGTGCCAGCAGCCAAGAGTGGGGGGTGACCCAGTACTTC.

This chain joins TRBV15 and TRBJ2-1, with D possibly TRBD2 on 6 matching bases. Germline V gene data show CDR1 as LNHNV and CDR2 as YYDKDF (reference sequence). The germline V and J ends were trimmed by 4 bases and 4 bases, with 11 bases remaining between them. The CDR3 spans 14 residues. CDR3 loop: CATSKEGYYNEQFF. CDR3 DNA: TGTGCCACCAGCAAGGAGGGGTATTACAATGAGCAGTTCTTC.

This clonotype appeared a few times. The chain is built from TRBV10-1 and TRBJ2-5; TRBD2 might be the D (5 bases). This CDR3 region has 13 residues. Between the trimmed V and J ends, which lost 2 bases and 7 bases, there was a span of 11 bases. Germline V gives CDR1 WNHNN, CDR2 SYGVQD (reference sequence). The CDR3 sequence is CASSERVEGTQYF. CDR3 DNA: TGCGCCAGCAGTGAGAGGGTAGAGGGGACCCAGTACTTC.

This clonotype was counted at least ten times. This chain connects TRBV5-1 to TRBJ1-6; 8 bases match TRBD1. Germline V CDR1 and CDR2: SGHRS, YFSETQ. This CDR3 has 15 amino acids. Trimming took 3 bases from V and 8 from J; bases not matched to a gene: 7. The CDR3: CASSSGTGPDSPLHF. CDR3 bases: TGCGCCAGCAGCTCCGGGACAGGCCCGGATTCACCCCTCCACTTT.

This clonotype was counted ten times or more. CDR3 residues: CAWSVLRQGPYEQYF. The CDR3 coding sequence is TGTGCCTGGAGTGTACTTCGGCAGGGCCCCTACGAGCAGTACTTC. The V gene is TRBV30, the J gene TRBJ2-7, with D tentatively TRBD1 (5 bases). V was trimmed by 0 bases and J by 2 bases, leaving 14 bases between them. Germline CDR1 reads GTSNPN; CDR2 reads SVGIG (reference sequence). The CDR3 is 15 residues long. Combining the CDR3 with reference TRBV30 and TRBJ2-7 gives the whole variable domain SQTIHQWPATLVQPVGSPLSLECTVEGTSNPNLYWYRQAAGRGLQLLFYSVGIGQISSEVPQNLSASRPQDRQFILSSKKLLLSDSGFYLCAWSVLRQGPYEQYFGPGTRLTVT.